The 8 T cell receptor beta chains presented below share a single source sample, sequenced in a study of shared clonotypes between healthy human individuals (dated by TCRdb to 2020 to 2021). The library was made by the immunoSEQ multiplex PCR assay. As stored in TCRdb, this immuneACCESS dataset retains in-frame rearrangements with V and J assigned. A fraction of the clones does not appear; measured against another copy, unresolved V genes explain less than half of the discrepancy, and the remainder lacks a known reason. For this sample there are roughly 2,000,000 clones; over 85% appear just once. Approximately 1.2% of the sample goes to the ten largest clones. CD8 naive samples were CD45RO-negative cells positively selected for CCR7, giving a CD45RA+CCR7+ population that excluded TemRA cells. The sequenced material came from naive CD8+ T cells sorted from blood. Reading the label with the study, this specimen's cell subset or site is: CD45RA+CCR7+. These receptors were obtained from a man aged 18 to 29 in good health.

The genes are TRBV29-1 and TRBJ1-1; no clear D gene. Germline values: CDR1 SQVTM, CDR2 ANQGSEA. The CDR3 sequence is 13 residues long. Trimming stripped 6 bases from V and 0 bases from J, with 11 bases between. CDR3 DNA sequence: TGCAGCGTCTTCGGGCCGATGAACACTGAAGCTTTCTTT. It is translated as CSVFGPMNTEAFF.

The genes are TRBV7-2 and TRBJ2-1; TRBD2 matches 10 bases. The junction had 9 bases not matched to a gene; V was cut back by 3 bases and J by 4 bases. The CDR3 is made up of 17 amino acids. The germline CDR1 and CDR2 sequences are SGHTA and FQGNSA. The CDR3 DNA reads as TGTGCCAGCAGCTTGTCCCTAGCGGGAGTATTGTACAATGAGCAGTTCTTC. Translated: CASSLSLAGVLYNEQFF.

The J gene is TRBJ1-6, the V gene TRBV6-5, with 7 bases that match TRBD1. The V gene end was trimmed by 6 bases and the J gene end by 7 bases; junction bases not matched to a gene: 9. Per the germline V gene, CDR1 is MNHEY and CDR2 is SVGAGI. The CDR3 loop spans 15 amino acids. Here the CDR3 DNA reads TGTGCCAGCAGGTCCCACAGGGGACTAAATTCACCCCTCCACTTT. Amino acid sequence: CASRSHRGLNSPLHF.

The J gene is TRBJ2-3, the V gene TRBV5-6; D is perhaps TRBD2 (5 bases). V lost 1 base, J lost 4 bases, and 10 bases lay in between. The CDR3 runs to 14 residues. Germline CDR1 reads SGHDT; CDR2 reads YYEEEE. CDR3 in DNA: TGTGCCAGCAGCTTGTACGGGAACCCAGATACGCAGTATTTT. Translation: CASSLYGNPDTQYF.

This chain uses TRBV5-6 with TRBJ2-7; TRBD2 matches at 9 bases. CDR3 length: 15 amino acids. The germline V gene has CDR1 SGHDT and CDR2 YYEEEE. V lost 1 base and J lost 5; bases outside the gene matches: 7. The CDR3 DNA sequence: TGTGCCAGCAGCTTGAGCGGTAGCGGGAGACACGAGCAGTACTTC. It specifies CASSLSGSGRHEQYF.

This clone was recorded only once. The chain links TRBV9 to TRBJ2-3, with D possibly TRBD2 on 6 matching bases. The CDR3 sequence is 17 residues long. Trimming removed 3 bases from V and 0 bases from J, with 17 bases in between. The V gene's germline CDR1 is SGDLS and CDR2 YYNGEE. The CDR3 region has the DNA TGTGCCAGCAGCGCACCCGCGGGACTTACTAGCACAGATACGCAGTATTTT. It yields the protein CASSAPAGLTSTDTQYF.

J is TRBJ2-7 and V is TRBV19; no clear D. This CDR3 comprises 12 residues. Trimming took off 5 bases at V and 1 base at J, with 6 bases between the two ends. CDR1 and CDR2 (germline): LNHDA, SQIVND (reference sequence). The CDR3 protein is CASSLGSYEQYF. The DNA of the CDR3 is TGTGCCAGTAGTTTGGGATCCTACGAGCAGTACTTC.

The chain links TRBV29-1 to TRBJ2-5, with D uncertain. Trimming cost V 4 bases and J 5 bases, with 11 bases left between them. Germline V lookup: CDR1 SQVTM, CDR2 ANQGSEA. This CDR3 is 12 amino acids long. In DNA, the CDR3 is TGCAGCGTTGTGGCAGGTGTGGAGACCCAGTACTTC. This translates into CSVVAGVETQYF.